The clone carrying this T cell receptor (beta chain) was counted between two and nine times. Antigen: not known. The data were obtained in a study of long-term antiretroviral therapy in people with HIV. Study as a whole: Specimens dating back about a decade before the 2015 immediate-ART recommendation are the oldest included. Whole-study results and caveats: There were no data on ART adherence, viral resistance or therapy changes, a gap that limits inferences about post-ART repertoire changes. Comparison with controls showed narrower CDR3 length ranges in HIV repertoires. Diversity increased after ART yet remained lower than in transplant donor controls.

This was the immunoSEQ v3.0 assay at survey level. Only in-frame clones appear in the TCRdb table, and some are missing; sequencing was by immunoSEQ multiplex PCR. The table includes 20,000 to 25,000 clones, around 80% detected once. CDR3 length: 16 residues. V was trimmed by 0 bases and J by 7 bases, leaving 17 bases between them. Germline-derived CDR1 and CDR2 are SGHRS and YFSETQ. The genes are TRBV5-1 and TRBJ1-5; TRBD1 is a possible D gene (5 bases). Specimen: unsorted PBMCs, collected 4.1 years after starting antiretroviral therapy. The clonotype comes from a middle-aged woman with HIV. CDR3 in DNA: TGCGCCAGCAGCTTGGCTGGCAGGGTAGGGTGGCAGCCCCAGCATTTT. Translated: CASSLAGRVGWQPQHF.